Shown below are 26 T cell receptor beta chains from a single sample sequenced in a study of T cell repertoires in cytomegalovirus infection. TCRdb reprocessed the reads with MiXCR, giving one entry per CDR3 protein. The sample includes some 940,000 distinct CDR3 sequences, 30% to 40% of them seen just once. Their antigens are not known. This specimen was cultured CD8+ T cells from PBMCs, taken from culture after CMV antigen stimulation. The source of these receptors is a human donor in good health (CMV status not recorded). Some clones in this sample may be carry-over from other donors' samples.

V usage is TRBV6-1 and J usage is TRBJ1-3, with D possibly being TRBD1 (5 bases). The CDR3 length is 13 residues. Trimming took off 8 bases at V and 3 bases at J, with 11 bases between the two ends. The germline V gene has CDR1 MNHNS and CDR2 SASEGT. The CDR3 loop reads CASFPGNGNTIYF. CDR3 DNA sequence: TGTGCCAGCTTTCCAGGGAATGGAAACACCATATATTTT.

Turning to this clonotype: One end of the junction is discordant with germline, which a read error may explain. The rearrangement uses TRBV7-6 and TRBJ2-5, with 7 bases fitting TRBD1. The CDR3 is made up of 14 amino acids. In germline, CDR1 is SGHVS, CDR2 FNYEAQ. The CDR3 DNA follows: TGTGCTAGCAGCTTATGGGACAGCGAAGAGACCCAGTACTTC. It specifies CASSLWDSEETQYF.

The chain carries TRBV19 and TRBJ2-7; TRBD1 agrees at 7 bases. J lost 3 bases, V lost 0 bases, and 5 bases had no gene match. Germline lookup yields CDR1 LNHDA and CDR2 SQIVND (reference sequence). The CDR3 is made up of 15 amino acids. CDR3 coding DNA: TGTGCCAGTAGTATAGATGCACAGGGGATCTACGAGCAGTACTTC. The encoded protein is CASSIDAQGIYEQYF.

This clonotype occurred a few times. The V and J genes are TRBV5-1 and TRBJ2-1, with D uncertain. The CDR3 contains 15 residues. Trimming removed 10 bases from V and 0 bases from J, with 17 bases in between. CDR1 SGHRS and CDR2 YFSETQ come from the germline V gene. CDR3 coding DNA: TGCGCCTCGTCAATGTCGTTAAGCTCCTACAATGAGCAGTTCTTC. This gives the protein CASSMSLSSYNEQFF.

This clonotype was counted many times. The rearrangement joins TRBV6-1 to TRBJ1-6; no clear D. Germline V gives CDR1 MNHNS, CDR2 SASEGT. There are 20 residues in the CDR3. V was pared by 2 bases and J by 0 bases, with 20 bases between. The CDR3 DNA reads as TGTGCCAGCAGTGAAAATGGATGGCAGCCCCAGAGCTCCTATAATTCACCCCTCCACTTT. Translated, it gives CASSENGWQPQSSYNSPLHF.

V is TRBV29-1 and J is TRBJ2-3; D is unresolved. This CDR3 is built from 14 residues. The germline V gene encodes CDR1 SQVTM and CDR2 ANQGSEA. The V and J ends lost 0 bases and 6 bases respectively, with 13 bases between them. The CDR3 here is CSVEDPGRVDTQYF. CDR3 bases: TGCAGCGTTGAAGATCCAGGACGAGTGGATACGCAGTATTTT.

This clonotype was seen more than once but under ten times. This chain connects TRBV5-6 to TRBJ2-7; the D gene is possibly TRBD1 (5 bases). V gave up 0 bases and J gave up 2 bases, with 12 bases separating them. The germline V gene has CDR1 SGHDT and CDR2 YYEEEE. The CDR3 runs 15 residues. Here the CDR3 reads CASSLVGGATYEQYF. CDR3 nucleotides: TGTGCCAGCAGCTTGGTGGGTGGGGCCACCTACGAGCAGTACTTC.

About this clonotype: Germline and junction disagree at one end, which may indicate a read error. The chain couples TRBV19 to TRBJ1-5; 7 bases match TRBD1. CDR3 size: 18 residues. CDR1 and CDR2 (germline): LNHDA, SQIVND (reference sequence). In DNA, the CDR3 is TGTGCCAGTAGTATGGGCAGGGGGAAGCGGCCTCCCAATCGGCCCCAGCATTTT. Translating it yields CASSMGRGKRPPNRPQHF.

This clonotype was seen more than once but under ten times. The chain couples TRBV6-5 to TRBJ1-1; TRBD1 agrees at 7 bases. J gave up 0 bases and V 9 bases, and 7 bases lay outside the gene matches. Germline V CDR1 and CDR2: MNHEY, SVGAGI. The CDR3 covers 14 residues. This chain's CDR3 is CASGRTGMNTEAFF. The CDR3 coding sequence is TGTGCCAGTGGTAGGACAGGTATGAACACTGAAGCTTTCTTT.

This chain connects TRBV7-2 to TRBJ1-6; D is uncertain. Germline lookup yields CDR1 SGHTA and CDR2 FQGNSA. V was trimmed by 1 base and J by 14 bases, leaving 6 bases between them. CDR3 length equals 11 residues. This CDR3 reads CASSLGGALHF. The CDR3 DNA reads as TGTGCCAGCAGCTTAGGTGGGGCCCTCCACTTT.

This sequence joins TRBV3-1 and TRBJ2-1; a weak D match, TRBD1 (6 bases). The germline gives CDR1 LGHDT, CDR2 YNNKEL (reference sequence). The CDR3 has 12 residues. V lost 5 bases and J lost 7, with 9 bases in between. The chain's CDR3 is CASSGQSNEQFF. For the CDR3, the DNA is TGTGCCAGCAGCGGACAGAGTAATGAGCAGTTCTTC.

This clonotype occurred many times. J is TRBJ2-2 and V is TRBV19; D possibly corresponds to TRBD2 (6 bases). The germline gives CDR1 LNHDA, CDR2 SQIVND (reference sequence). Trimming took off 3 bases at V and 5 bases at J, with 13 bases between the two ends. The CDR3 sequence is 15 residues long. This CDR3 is CASSIRGKKTGELFF. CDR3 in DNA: TGTGCCAGTAGTATCCGGGGGAAGAAGACCGGGGAGCTGTTTTTT.

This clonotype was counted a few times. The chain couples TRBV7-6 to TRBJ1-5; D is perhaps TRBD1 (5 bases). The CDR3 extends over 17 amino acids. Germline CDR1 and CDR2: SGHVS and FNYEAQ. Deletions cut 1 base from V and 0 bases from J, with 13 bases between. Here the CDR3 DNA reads TGTGCCAGCAGCTTAGGGACCGGCCAGGGTAGCAATCAGCCCCAGCATTTT. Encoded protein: CASSLGTGQGSNQPQHF.

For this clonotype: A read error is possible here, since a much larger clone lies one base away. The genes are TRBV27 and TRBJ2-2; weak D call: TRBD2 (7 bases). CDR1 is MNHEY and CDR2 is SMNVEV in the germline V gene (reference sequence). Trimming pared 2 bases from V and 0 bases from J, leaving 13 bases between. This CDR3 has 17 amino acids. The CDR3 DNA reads TGTGCCAGCAGTTTAACTAACGGGGGGCCGAACACCGGGGAGCTGTTTTTT. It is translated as CASSLTNGGPNTGELFF.

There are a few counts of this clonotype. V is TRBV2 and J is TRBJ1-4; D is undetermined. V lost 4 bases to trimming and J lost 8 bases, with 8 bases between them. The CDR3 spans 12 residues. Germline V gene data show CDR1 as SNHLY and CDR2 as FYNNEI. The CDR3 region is CASSVELEKLFF. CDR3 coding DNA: TGTGCCAGCAGTGTCGAATTGGAAAAACTGTTTTTT. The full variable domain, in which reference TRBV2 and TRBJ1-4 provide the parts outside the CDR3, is EPEVTQTPSHQVTQMGQEVILRCVPISNHLYFYWYRQILGQKVEFLVSFYNNEISEKSEIFDDQFSVERPDGSNFTLKIRSTKLEDSAMYFCASSVELEKLFFGSGTQLSVL.

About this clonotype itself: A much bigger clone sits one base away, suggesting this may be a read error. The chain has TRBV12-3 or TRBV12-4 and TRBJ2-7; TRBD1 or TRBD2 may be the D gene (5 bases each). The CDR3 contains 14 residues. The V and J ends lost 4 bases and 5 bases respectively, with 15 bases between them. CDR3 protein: CASSSPRGSDEQYF. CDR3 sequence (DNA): TGTGCCAGCAGTTCCCCGAGGGGCTCGGACGAGCAGTACTTC.

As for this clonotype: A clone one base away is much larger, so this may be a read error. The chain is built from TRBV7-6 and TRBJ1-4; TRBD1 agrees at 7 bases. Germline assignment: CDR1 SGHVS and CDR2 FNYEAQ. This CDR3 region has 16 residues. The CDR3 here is CANSSFLRGDGEKLFF. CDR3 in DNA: TGTGCCAACAGCTCCTTTCTCAGGGGGGATGGCGAAAAACTGTTTTTT.

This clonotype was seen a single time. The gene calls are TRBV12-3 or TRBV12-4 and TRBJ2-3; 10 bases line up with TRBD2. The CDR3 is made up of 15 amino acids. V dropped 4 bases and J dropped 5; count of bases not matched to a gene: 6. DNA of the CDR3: TGTGCCAGCAGTTCGAGCGGGGGGGCGATAGATACGCAGTATTTT. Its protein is CASSSSGGAIDTQYF.

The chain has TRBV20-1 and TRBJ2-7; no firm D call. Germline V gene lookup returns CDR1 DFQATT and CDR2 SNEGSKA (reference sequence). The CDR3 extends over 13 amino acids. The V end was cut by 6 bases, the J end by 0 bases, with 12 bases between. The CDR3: CSADRPSSYEQYV. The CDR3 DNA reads TGCAGTGCCGACCGTCCGAGCTCCTACGAGCAGTACGTC.

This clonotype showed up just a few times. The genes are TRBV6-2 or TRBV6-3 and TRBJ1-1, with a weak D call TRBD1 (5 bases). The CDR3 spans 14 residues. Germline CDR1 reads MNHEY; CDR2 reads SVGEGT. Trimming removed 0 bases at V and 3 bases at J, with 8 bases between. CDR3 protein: CASSYSLGDTEAFF. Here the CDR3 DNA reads TGTGCCAGCAGTTACTCTCTGGGGGACACTGAAGCTTTCTTT.

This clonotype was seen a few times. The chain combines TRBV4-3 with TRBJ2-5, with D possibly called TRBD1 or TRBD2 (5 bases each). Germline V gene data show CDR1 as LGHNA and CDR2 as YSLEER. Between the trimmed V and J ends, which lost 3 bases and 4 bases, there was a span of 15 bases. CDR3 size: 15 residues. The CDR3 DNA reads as TGCGCCAGCAGCCATGATGGGACCCAGCGAGAGACCCAGTACTTC. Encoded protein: CASSHDGTQRETQYF.

The CDR3 DNA reads as TGCGCCAGCAGCCAGGCTGCGGGTACCACAGATACGCAGTATTTT. Its protein product is CASSQAAGTTDTQYF. The rearrangement links TRBV4-1 to TRBJ2-3, with TRBD2 as a possible D gene (5 bases). CDR3 length equals 15 residues. In germline, CDR1 is MGHRA, CDR2 YSYEKL. V gave up 3 bases and J gave up 2 bases, with 12 bases separating them.

DNA of the CDR3: TGTGCCAGCAGCTTAGCACAGGAGAACACTGAAGCTTTCTTT. It encodes CASSLAQENTEAFF. The chain has TRBV7-9 and TRBJ1-1; TRBD1 might be the D (5 bases). Trimming stripped 0 bases from V and 1 base from J, with 6 bases between. CDR1 SEHNR and CDR2 FQNEAQ come from the germline V gene (reference sequence). The CDR3 runs to 14 residues.

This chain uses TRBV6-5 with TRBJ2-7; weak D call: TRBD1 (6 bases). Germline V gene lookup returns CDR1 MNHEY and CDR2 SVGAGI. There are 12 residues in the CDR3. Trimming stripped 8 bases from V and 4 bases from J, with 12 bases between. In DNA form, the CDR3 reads TGTGCCAGCGGCCCAGGGGATTACGAGCAGTACTTC. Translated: CASGPGDYEQYF.

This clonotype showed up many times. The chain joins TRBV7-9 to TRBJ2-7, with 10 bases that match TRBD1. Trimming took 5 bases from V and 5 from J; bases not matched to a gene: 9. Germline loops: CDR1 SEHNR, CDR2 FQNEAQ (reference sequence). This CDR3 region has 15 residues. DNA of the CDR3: TGTGCCAGCAGCCAAGACAGGGGGCGCATCCACGAGCAGTACGTC. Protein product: CASSQDRGRIHEQYV.

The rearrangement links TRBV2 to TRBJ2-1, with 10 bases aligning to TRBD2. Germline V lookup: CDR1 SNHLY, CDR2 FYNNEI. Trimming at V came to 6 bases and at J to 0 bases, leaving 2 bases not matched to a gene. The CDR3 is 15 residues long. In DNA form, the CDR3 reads TGTGCCAGCAGGAAGCGGGGGGGCTCCTACAATGAGCAGTTCTTC. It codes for CASRKRGGSYNEQFF.